One and the same sample provided the 12 T cell receptor beta chains below, sequenced in a study of blood T cell repertoires in COVID-19. The data were produced by immunoSEQ multiplex PCR, yet TCRdb's version contains in-frame clones alone and is incomplete. The sample consists of about 170,000 clones, about 85% of them appearing once. Sequences were obtained from peripheral blood. Every receptor here comes from a woman between 70 and 85 years old with COVID-19, enrolled during active disease.

The genes are TRBV6-2 or TRBV6-3 and TRBJ2-2, with a possible D match to TRBD1 (6 bases). Germline loops: CDR1 MNHEY, CDR2 SVGEGT. V was shortened by 5 bases and J by 6 bases, with 13 bases between the two germline ends. This CDR3 comprises 14 residues. This CDR3 reads CASSRAGVPGELFF. CDR3 in DNA: TGTGCCAGCAGTCGGGCAGGGGTCCCCGGGGAGCTGTTTTTT.

In this sample, this clone turned up a few times. The chain recombines TRBV18 with TRBJ2-7, with a possible D match to TRBD2 (6 bases). There are 12 residues in the CDR3. V was pared by 5 bases and J by 6 bases, with 11 bases between. Germline CDR1 reads KGHSH; CDR2 reads LQKENI. CDR3 loop: CASSEPGLEQYV. CDR3 in DNA: TGTGCCAGCTCAGAGCCGGGACTCGAGCAGTACGTC.

The chain carries TRBV5-4 and TRBJ2-1; no clear D. The V end was cut by 0 bases, the J end by 0 bases, with 10 bases between. CDR1 SGHNT and CDR2 YYREEE come from the germline V gene (reference sequence). CDR3 size: 16 residues. The CDR3, as DNA: TGTGCCAGCAGCTTGGGGGCGAACAGCTCCTACAATGAGCAGTTCTTC. This encodes CASSLGANSSYNEQFF.

The chain links TRBV24-1 to TRBJ1-2, with 7 bases that match TRBD1. V was pared by 9 bases and J by 4 bases, with 7 bases of the junction left unmatched. This CDR3 contains 13 residues. Per the germline V gene, CDR1 is KGHDR and CDR2 is SFDVKD. In DNA, the CDR3 is TGTGCCACCTCCCGGGACAGCTTCTATGGCTACACCTTC. This translates into CATSRDSFYGYTF.

The V and J genes are TRBV6-5 and TRBJ2-1; a possible D gene is TRBD2 (6 bases). The germline V and J ends were trimmed by 6 bases and 0 bases, with 12 bases remaining between them. The V gene's germline CDR1 is MNHEY and CDR2 SVGAGI. CDR3 length equals 15 residues. The CDR3 protein is CASSFLATSYNEQFF. For the CDR3, the DNA is TGTGCCAGCAGCTTCCTAGCGACCTCCTACAATGAGCAGTTCTTC.

This chain connects TRBV14 to TRBJ2-2, with TRBD2 matching 8 bases. The V gene end was trimmed by 2 bases and the J gene end by 9 bases; junction bases not matched to a gene: 17. The CDR3 is 18 amino acids. Germline V lookup: CDR1 SGHDN, CDR2 FVKESK. The CDR3 loop reads CASSQFRRGESYSWELFF. As DNA, the CDR3 is TGTGCCAGCAGCCAATTTCGGCGGGGGGAATCTTATAGCTGGGAGCTGTTTTTT. Filled out from reference TRBV14 and TRBJ2-2, the complete variable domain reads EAGVTQFPSHSVIEKGQTVTLRCDPISGHDNLYWYRRVMGKEIKFLLHFVKESKQDESGMPNNRFLAERTGGTYSTLKVQPAELEDSGVYFCASSQFRRGESYSWELFFGEGSRLTVL.

The CDR3 DNA reads as TGTGCCAGTTCCCAGGGGATTCCCAGATCTGGGGCCAACGTCCTGACTTTC. Translation gives CASSQGIPRSGANVLTF. V is TRBV19 and J is TRBJ2-6; tentative D call: TRBD1 (6 bases). Trimming took 8 bases from V and 1 from J, leaving 18 bases between them. Per germline, CDR1 LNHDA and CDR2 SQIVND (reference sequence). The CDR3 runs to 17 residues.

The sample holds one count of this clone. The gene calls are TRBV28 and TRBJ2-1, with TRBD2 matching over 13 bases. With V trimmed by 8 bases and J by 3 bases, 7 bases remained unmatched. The CDR3 has 16 amino acids. Per the germline V gene, CDR1 is MDHEN and CDR2 is SYDVKM. CDR3 coding DNA: TGTGCCAGCGGGTCACTAGCGGGGGGGAACTACAATGAGCAGTTCTTC. This translates into CASGSLAGGNYNEQFF.

V gene TRBV11-1 combines with J gene TRBJ1-2, with D possibly TRBD1 on 5 matching bases. The germline CDR1 and CDR2 sequences are SGHAT and FQDESV (reference sequence). The CDR3 loop spans 12 amino acids. Trimming shortened V by 5 bases and J by 4 bases, and 8 bases separated the two germline ends. CDR3 loop: CASSGDSYGYTF. In nucleotides, the CDR3 is TGTGCCAGCAGCGGCGACAGCTATGGCTACACCTTC. The full variable domain, its missing parts supplied by reference TRBV11-1 and TRBJ1-2, is EAEVAQSPRYKITEKSQAVAFWCDPISGHATLYWYRQILGQGPELLVQFQDESVVDDSQLPKDRFSAERLKGVDSTLKIQPAELGDSAMYLCASSGDSYGYTFGSGTRLTVV.

The rearrangement uses TRBV2 and TRBJ1-3, with D uncertain. The CDR3 has 13 residues. CDR1 SNHLY and CDR2 FYNNEI come from the germline V gene. V shed 7 bases and J shed 1 base, with 8 bases lying between them. The CDR3 DNA sequence: TGTGCCAGCAAGGAGACTTCTGGAAACACCATATATTTT. It encodes CASKETSGNTIYF. The complete variable domain, with remaining parts taken from reference TRBV2 and TRBJ1-3, reads EPEVTQTPSHQVTQMGQEVILRCVPISNHLYFYWYRQILGQKVEFLVSFYNNEISEKSEIFDDQFSVERPDGSNFTLKIRSTKLEDSAMYFCASKETSGNTIYFGEGSWLTVV.

The chain couples TRBV27 to TRBJ1-1; D is possibly TRBD1 (5 bases). Germline V gene lookup returns CDR1 MNHEY and CDR2 SMNVEV (reference sequence). V was pared by 6 bases and J by 4 bases, with 21 bases between. The CDR3 length is 16 residues. The CDR3 is CASRQSPGGGGTEAFF. CDR3 DNA: TGTGCCAGCAGGCAATCCCCGGGCGGGGGAGGCACTGAAGCTTTCTTT.

The V and J genes are TRBV6-5 and TRBJ1-6; possibly TRBD1 for D (6 bases). The CDR3 has 13 residues. Germline assignment: CDR1 MNHEY and CDR2 SVGAGI. V was cut by 6 bases and J by 10 bases, with 13 bases left in between. CDR3 residues: CASSSNRVSPLHF. The CDR3 coding sequence is TGTGCCAGCAGCTCAAACAGGGTGTCACCCCTCCACTTT.